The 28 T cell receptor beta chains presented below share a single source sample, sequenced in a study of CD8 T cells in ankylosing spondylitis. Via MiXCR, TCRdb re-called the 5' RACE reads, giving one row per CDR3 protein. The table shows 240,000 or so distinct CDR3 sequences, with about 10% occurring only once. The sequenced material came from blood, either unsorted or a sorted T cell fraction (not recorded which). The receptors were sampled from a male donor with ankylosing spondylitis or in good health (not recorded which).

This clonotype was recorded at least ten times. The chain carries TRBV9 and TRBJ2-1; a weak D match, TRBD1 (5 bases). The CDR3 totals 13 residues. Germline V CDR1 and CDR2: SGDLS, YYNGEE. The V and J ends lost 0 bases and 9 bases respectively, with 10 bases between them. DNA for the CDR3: TGTGCCAGCAGCGTAGAAGGGGTCGGTGAGCAGTTCTTC. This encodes CASSVEGVGEQFF.

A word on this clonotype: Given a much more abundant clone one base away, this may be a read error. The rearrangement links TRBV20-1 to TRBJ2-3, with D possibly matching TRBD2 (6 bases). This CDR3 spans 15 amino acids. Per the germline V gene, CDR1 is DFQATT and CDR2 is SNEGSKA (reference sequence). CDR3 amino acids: CTARDLGRPLDTQYF. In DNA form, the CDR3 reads TGCACTGCTAGAGACCTCGGGAGACCATTAGATACGCAGTATTTT.

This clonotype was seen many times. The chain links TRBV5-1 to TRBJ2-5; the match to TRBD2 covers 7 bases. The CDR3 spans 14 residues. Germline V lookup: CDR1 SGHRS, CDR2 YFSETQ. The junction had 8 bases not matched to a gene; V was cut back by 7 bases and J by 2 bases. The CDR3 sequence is CASRSGGGQETQYF. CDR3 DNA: TGCGCCAGCCGATCGGGCGGGGGACAAGAGACCCAGTACTTC.

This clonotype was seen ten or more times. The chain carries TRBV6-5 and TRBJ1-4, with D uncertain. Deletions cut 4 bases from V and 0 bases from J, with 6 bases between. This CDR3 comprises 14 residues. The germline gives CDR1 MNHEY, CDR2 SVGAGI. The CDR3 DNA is TGTGCCAGCAGTTTACAGCCAACTAATGAAAAACTGTTTTTT. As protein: CASSLQPTNEKLFF.

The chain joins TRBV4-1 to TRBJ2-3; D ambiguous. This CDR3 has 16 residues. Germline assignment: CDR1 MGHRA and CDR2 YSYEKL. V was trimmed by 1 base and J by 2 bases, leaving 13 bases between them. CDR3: CASSQGPSTNTDTQYF. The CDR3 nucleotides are TGCGCCAGCAGCCAAGGCCCCTCGACCAACACAGATACGCAGTATTTT.

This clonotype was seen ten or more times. This CDR3 is CASSLGGLGQETQYF. The CDR3 DNA follows: TGCGCCAGCAGCTTGGGGGGTCTGGGTCAAGAGACCCAGTACTTC. The genes are TRBV5-1 and TRBJ2-5; no reliable D call. Trimming cost V 0 bases and J 2 bases, with 11 bases left between them. This CDR3 is 15 amino acids long. Germline CDR1 is SGHRS and CDR2 is YFSETQ. Variable domain in full (rest from reference TRBV5-1 and TRBJ2-5): KAGVTQTPRYLIKTRGQQVTLSCSPISGHRSVSWYQQTPGQGLQFLFEYFSETQRNKGNFPGRFSGRQFSNSRSEMNVSTLELGDSALYLCASSLGGLGQETQYFGPGTRLLVL.

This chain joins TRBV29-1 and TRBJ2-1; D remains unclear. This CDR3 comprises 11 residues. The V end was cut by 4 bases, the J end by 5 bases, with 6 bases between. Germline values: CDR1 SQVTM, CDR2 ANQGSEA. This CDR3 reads CSVGPNNEQFF. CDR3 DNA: TGCAGCGTTGGGCCGAACAATGAGCAGTTCTTC.

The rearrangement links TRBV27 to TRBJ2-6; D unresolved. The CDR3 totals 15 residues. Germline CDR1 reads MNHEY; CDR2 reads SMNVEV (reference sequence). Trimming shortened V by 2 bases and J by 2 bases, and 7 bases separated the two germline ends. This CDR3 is CASSLMGTGANVLTF. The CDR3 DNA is TGTGCCAGCAGTTTAATGGGAACTGGGGCCAACGTCCTGACTTTC.

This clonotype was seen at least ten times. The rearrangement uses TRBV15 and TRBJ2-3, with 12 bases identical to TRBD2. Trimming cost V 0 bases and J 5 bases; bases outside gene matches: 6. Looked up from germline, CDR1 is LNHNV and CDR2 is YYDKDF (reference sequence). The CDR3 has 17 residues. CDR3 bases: TGTGCCACCAGCAGAGATCTAGCGGGAGGGACGGAAGATACGCAGTATTTT. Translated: CATSRDLAGGTEDTQYF. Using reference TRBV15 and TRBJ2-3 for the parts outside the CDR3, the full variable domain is DAMVIQNPRYQVTQFGKPVTLSCSQTLNHNVMYWYQQKSSQAPKLLFHYYDKDFNNEADTPDNFQSRRPNTSFCFLDIRSPGLGDTAMYLCATSRDLAGGTEDTQYFGPGTRLTVL.

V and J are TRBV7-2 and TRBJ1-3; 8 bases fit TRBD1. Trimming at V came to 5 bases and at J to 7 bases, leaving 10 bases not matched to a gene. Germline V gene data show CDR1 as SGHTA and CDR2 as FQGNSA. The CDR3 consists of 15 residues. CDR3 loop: CASSQIRGLENTIYF. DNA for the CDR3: TGTGCCAGCAGCCAGATCAGGGGGCTGGAGAACACCATATATTTT.

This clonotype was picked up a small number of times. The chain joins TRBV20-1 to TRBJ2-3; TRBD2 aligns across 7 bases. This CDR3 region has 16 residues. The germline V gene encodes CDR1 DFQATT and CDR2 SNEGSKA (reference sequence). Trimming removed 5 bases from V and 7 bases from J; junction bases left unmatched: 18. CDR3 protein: CSAYNRGVPRGNTQYF. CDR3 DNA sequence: TGCAGTGCTTATAATCGGGGGGTCCCCCGTGGGAATACGCAGTATTTT.

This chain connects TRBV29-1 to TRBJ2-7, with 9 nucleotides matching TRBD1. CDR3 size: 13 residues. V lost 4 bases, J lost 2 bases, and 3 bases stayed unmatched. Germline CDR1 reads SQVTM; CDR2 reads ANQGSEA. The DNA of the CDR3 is TGCAGCGTTGTCGACAGGGGGGCCTACGAGCAGTACTTC. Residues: CSVVDRGAYEQYF.

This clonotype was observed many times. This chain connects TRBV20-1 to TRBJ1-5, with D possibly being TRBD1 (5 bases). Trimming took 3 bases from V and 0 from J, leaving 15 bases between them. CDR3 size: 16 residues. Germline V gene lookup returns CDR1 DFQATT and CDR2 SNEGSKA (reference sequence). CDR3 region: CSARGPGRISNQPQHF. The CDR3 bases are TGCAGTGCTAGGGGACCGGGACGGATTAGCAATCAGCCCCAGCATTTT.

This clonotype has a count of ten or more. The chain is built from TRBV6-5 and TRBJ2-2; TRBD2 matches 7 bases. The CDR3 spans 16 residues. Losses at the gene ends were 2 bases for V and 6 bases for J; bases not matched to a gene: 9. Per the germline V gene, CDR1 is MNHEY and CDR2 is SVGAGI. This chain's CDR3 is CASSYGLADLPGELFF. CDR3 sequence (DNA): TGTGCCAGCAGTTACGGGCTAGCGGACCTTCCCGGGGAGCTGTTTTTT.

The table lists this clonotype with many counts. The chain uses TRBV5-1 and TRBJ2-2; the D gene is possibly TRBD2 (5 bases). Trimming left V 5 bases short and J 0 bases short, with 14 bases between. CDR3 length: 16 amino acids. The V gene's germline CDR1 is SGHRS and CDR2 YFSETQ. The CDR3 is CASSSLGRTNTGELFF. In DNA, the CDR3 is TGCGCCAGCAGTTCTCTTGGGAGAACGAACACCGGGGAGCTGTTTTTT. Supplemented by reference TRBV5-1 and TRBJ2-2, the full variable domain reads KAGVTQTPRYLIKTRGQQVTLSCSPISGHRSVSWYQQTPGQGLQFLFEYFSETQRNKGNFPGRFSGRQFSNSRSEMNVSTLELGDSALYLCASSSLGRTNTGELFFGEGSRLTVL.

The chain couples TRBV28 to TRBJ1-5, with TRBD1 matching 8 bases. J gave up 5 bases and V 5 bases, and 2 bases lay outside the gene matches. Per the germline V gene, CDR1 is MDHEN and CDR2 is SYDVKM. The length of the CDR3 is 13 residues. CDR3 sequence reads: CASSDRGDQPQHF. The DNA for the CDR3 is TGTGCCAGCAGTGACAGGGGTGATCAGCCCCAGCATTTT.

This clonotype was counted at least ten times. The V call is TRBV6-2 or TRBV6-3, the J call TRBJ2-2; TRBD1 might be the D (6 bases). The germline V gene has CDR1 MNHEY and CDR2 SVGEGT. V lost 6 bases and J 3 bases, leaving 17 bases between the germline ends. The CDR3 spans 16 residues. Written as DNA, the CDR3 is TGTGCCAGCAGAAGCCACAGGGAGTGGCACACCGGGGAGCTGTTTTTT. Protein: CASRSHREWHTGELFF.

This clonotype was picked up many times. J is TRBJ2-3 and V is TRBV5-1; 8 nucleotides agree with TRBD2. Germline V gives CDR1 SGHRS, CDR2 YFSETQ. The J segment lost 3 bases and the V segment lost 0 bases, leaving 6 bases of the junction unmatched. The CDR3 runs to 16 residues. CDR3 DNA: TGCGCCAGCAGCTTGGCTGGCGGGGGGTGGACAGATACGCAGTATTTT. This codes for CASSLAGGGWTDTQYF.

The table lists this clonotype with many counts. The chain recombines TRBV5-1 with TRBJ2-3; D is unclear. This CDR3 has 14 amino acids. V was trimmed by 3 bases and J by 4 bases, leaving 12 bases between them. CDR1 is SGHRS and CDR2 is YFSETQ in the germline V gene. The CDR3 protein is CASSSLITPDTQYF. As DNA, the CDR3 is TGCGCCAGCAGCTCGTTGATCACCCCAGATACGCAGTATTTT.

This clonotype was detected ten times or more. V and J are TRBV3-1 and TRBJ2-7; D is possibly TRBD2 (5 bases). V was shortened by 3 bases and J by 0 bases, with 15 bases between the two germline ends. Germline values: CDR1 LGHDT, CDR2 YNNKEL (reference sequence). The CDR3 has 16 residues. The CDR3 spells CASSHTLRVTSYEQYF. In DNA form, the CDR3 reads TGTGCCAGCAGCCACACGTTGAGGGTAACCTCCTACGAGCAGTACTTC.

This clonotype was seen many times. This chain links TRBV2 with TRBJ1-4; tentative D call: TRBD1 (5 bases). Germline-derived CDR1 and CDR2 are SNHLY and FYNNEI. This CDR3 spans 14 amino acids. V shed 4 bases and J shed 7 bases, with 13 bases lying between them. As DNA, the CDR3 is TGTGCCAGCAGTGCCTGGGGGGGGGGTGAAAAACTGTTTTTT. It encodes CASSAWGGGEKLFF.

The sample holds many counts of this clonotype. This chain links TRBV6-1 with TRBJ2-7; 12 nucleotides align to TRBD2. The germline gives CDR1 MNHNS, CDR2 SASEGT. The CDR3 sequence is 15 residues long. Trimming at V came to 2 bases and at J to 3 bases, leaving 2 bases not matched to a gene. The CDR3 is CASSELAGGGYEQYF. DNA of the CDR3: TGTGCCAGCAGTGAACTAGCGGGAGGGGGCTACGAGCAGTACTTC.

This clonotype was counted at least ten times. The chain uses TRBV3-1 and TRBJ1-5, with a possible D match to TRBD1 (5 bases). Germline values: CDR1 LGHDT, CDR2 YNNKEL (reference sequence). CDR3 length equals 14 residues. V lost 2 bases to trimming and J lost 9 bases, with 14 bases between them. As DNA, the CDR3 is TGTGCCAGCAGCCAATCGGGTTGGGGACGGCCCCAGCATTTT. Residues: CASSQSGWGRPQHF.

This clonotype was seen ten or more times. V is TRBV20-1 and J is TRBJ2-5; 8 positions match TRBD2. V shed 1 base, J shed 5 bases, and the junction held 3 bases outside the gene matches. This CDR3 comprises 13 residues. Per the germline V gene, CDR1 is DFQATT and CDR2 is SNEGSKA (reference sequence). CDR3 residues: CSARVRLAETQYF. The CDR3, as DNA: TGCAGTGCTAGAGTAAGACTAGCGGAGACCCAGTACTTC.

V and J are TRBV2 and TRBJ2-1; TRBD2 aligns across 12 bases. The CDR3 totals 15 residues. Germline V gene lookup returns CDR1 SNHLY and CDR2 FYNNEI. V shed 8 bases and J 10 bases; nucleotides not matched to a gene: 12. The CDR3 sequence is CASSTPGLAGWEQFF. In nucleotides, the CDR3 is TGTGCCAGCTCAACGCCGGGACTAGCGGGTTGGGAGCAGTTCTTC. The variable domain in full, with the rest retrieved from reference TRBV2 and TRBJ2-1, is EPEVTQTPSHQVTQMGQEVILRCVPISNHLYFYWYRQILGQKVEFLVSFYNNEISEKSEIFDDQFSVERPDGSNFTLKIRSTKLEDSAMYFCASSTPGLAGWEQFFGPGTRLTVL.

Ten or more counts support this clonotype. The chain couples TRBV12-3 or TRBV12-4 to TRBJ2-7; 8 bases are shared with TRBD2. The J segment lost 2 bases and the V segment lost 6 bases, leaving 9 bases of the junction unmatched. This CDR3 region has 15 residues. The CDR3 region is CASSRTSGDPYEQYF. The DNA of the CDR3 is TGTGCCAGCAGCCGAACTAGCGGAGATCCCTACGAGCAGTACTTC.

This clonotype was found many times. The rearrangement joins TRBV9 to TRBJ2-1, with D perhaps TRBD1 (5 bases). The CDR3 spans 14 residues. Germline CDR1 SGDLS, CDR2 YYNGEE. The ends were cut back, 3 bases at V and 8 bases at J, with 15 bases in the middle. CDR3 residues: CASSARQNLYEQFF. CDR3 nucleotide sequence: TGTGCCAGCAGCGCCCGACAGAACTTATATGAGCAGTTCTTC.

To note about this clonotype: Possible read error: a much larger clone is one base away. DNA of the CDR3: TGTGTCAGCGCTTTCCAAGAGACCCAGTACTTC. Its translation: CVSAFQETQYF. V is TRBV12-3 or TRBV12-4 and J is TRBJ2-5; no firm D call. This CDR3 comprises 11 residues.